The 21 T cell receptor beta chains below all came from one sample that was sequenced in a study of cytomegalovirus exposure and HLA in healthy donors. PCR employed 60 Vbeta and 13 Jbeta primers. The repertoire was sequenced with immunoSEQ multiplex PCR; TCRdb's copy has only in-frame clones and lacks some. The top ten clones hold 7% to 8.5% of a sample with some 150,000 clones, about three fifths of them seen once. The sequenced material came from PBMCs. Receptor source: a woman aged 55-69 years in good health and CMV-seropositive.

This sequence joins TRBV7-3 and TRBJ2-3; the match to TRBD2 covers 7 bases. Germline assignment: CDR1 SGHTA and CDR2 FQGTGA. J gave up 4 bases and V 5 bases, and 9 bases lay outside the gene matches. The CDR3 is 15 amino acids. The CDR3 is CASSPSLGGPDTQYF. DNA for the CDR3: TGTGCCAGCAGCCCTTCGTTGGGAGGGCCAGATACGCAGTATTTT. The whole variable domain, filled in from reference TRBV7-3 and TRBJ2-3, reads GAGVSQTPSNKVTEKGKYVELRCDPISGHTALYWYRQSLGQGPEFLIYFQGTGAADDSGLPNDRFFAVRPEGSVSTLKIQRTERGDSAVYLCASSPSLGGPDTQYFGPGTRLTVL.

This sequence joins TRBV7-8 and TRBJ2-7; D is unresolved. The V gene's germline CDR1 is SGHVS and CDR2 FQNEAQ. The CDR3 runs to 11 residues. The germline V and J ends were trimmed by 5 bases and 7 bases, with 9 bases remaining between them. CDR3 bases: TGTGCCAGCAGCCCAGAACAAGAGCAGTACTTC. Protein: CASSPEQEQYF.

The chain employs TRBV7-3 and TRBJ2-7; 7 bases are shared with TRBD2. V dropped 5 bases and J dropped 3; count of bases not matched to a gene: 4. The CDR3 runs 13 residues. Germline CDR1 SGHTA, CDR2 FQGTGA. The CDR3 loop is CASSREVGYEQYF. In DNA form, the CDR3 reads TGTGCCAGCAGCCGGGAGGTTGGCTACGAGCAGTACTTC.

The CDR3 nucleotides read TGTGCCAGCAGGCCCGGGACAGGGGCTTACAATGAGCAGTTCTTC. This gives the protein CASRPGTGAYNEQFF. This chain connects TRBV6-5 to TRBJ2-1, with 10 bases lining up with TRBD1. Germline values: CDR1 MNHEY, CDR2 SVGAGI. This CDR3 is built from 15 residues. V trimming: 6 bases; J trimming: 4 bases; junction bases outside the gene matches: 6.

Written as DNA, the CDR3 is TGTGCCAGCAGCTTAGAATGGTCGGGGGGTGGTTCTGGCTACACCTTC. The encoded protein is CASSLEWSGGGSGYTF. The chain recombines TRBV28 with TRBJ1-2; D is possibly TRBD1 (5 bases). Trimming took 6 bases from V and 7 from J, leaving 24 bases between them. In germline, CDR1 is MDHEN, CDR2 SYDVKM. The CDR3 loop spans 16 amino acids.

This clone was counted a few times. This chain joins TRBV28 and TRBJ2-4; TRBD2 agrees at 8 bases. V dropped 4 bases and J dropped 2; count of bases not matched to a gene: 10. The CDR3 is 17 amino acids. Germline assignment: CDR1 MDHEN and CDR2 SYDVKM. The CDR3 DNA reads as TGTGCCAGCAGTTCCACGGGGGGGAGTGGGTCCAAAAACATTCAGTACTTC. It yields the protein CASSSTGGSGSKNIQYF.

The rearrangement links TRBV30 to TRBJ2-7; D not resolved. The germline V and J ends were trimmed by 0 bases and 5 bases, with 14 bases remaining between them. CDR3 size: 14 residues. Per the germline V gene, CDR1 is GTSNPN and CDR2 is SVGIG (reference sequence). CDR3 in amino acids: CAWSVATARNEQYF. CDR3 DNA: TGTGCCTGGAGTGTAGCGACCGCGCGCAACGAGCAGTACTTC.

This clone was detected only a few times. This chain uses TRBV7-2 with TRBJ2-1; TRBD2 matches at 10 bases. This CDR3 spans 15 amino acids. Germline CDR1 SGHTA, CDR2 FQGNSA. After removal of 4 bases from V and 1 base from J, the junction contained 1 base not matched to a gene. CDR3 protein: CASSSLAGSYNEQFF. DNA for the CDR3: TGTGCCAGCAGCTCACTAGCGGGATCCTACAATGAGCAGTTCTTC.

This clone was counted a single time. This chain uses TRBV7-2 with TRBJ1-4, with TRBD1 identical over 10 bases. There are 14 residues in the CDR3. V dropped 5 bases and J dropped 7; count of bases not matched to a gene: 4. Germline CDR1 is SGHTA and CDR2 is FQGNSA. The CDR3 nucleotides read TGTGCCAGCAGCCAGGGACAGGGGAGTGAAAAACTGTTTTTT. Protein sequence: CASSQGQGSEKLFF. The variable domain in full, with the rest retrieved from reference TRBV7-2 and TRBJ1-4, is GAGVSQSPSNKVTEKGKDVELRCDPISGHTALYWYRQSLGQGLEFLIYFQGNSAPDKSGLPSDRFSAERTGGSVSTLTIQRTQQEDSAVYLCASSQGQGSEKLFFGSGTQLSVL.

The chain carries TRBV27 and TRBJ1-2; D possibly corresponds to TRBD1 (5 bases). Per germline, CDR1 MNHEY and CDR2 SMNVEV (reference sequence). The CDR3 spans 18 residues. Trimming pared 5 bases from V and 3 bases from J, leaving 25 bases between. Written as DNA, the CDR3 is TGTGCCAGCAGTCCCCAGGGCTACACCAGTTGGGAGGACTATGGCTACACCTTC. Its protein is CASSPQGYTSWEDYGYTF.

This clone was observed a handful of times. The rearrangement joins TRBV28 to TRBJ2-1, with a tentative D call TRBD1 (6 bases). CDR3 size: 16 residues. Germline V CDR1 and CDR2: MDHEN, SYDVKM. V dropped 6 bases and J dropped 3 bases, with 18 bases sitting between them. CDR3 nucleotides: TGTGCCAGCAGCTCTCTGTCAGGGGCCCTCTACAATGAGCAGTTCTTC. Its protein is CASSSLSGALYNEQFF.

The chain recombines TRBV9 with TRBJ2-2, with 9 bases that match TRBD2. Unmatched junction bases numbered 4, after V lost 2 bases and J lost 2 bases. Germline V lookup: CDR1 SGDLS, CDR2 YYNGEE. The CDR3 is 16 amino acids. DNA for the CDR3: TGTGCCAGCAGCGTGGGACTAGCCGACAACACCGGGGAGCTGTTTTTT. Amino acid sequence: CASSVGLADNTGELFF.

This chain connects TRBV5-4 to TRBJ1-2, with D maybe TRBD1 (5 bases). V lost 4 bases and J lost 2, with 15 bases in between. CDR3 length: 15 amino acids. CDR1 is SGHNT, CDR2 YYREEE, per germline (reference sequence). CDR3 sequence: CASSLGAGPNYGYTF. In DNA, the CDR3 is TGTGCCAGCAGCCTTGGAGCGGGGCCAAACTATGGCTACACCTTC.

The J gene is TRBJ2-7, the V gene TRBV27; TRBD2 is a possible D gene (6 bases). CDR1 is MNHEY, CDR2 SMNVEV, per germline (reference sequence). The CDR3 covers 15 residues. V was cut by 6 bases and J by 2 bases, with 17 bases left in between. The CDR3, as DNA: TGTGCCAGCAGCCCGACGGATCTAGCGACCTACGAGCAGTACTTC. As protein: CASSPTDLATYEQYF.

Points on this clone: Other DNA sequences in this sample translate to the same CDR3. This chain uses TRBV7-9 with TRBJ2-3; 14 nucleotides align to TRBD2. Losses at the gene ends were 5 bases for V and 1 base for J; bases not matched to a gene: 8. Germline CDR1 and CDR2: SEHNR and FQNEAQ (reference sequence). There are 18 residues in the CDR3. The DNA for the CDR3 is TGTGCCAGCAGCCCCCCGGGACTAGCGGGAGTCGGCACAGATACGCAGTATTTT. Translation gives CASSPPGLAGVGTDTQYF.

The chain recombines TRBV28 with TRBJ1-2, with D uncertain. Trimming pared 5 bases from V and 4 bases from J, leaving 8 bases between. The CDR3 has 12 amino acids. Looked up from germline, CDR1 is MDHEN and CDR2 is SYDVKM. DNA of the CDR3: TGTGCCAGCAGTCCGGCGGCCTATGGCTACACCTTC. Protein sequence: CASSPAAYGYTF.

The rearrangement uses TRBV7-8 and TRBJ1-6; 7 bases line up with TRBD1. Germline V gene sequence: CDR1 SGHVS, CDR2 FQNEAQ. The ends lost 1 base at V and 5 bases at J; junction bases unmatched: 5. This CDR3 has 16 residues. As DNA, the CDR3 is TGTGCCAGCAGCTTAGGAGGGGGCCAAGATAATTCACCCCTCCACTTT. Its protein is CASSLGGGQDNSPLHF.

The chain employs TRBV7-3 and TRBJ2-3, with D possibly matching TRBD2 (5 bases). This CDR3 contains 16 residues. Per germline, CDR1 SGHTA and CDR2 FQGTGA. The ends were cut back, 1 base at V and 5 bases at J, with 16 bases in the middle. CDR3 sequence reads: CASSLNPGRAGDTQYF. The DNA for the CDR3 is TGTGCCAGCAGCTTAAACCCCGGAAGGGCGGGAGATACGCAGTATTTT.

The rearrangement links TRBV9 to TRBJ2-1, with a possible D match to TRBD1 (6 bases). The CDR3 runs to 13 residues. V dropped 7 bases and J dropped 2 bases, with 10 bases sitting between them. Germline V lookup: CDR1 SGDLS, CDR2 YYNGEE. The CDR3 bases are TGTGCCAGCTGCCGGGACACCTACAATGAGCAGTTCTTC. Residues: CASCRDTYNEQFF.

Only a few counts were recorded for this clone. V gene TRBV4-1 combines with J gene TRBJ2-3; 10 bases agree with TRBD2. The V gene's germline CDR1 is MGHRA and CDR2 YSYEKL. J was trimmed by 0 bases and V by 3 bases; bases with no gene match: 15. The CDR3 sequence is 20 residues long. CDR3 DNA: TGCGCCAGCAGCCAGCCCCCCATCAGCGGGAGGGTTAAGAGCACAGATACGCAGTATTTT. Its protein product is CASSQPPISGRVKSTDTQYF.

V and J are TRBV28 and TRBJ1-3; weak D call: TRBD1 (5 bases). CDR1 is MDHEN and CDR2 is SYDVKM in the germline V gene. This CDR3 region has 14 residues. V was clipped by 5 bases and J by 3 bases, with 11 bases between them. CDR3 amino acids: CASSLGGYGNTIYF. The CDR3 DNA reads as TGTGCCAGCAGTCTCGGGGGTTATGGAAACACCATATATTTT. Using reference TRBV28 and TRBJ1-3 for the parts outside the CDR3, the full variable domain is DVKVTQSSRYLVKRTGEKVFLECVQDMDHENMFWYRQDPGLGLRLIYFSYDVKMKEKGDIPEGYSVSREKKERFSLILESASTNQTSMYLCASSLGGYGNTIYFGEGSWLTVV.